The 5 T cell receptor beta chains given below trace back to one sample, sequenced in a study of T cell responses to AZD1222 COVID-19 vaccine. Assay: immunoSEQ multiplex PCR; the TCRdb copy retains only in-frame clones and omits some. The repertoire includes fewer than 100,000 clones, around 84% of them detected once, and approximately 13% sits in the top ten. Sequences were derived from peripheral blood, sampled on day 0 of AZD1222 vaccination. The source of these receptors is an adult in good health.

The chain joins TRBV29-1 to TRBJ2-1; the D is unclear. The CDR3 covers 12 residues. Between the trimmed V and J ends, which lost 4 bases and 8 bases, there was a span of 12 bases. Germline V gene sequence: CDR1 SQVTM, CDR2 ANQGSEA. The CDR3 is CSVGRGEDEQFF. The CDR3 DNA reads TGCAGCGTTGGTCGCGGTGAGGATGAGCAGTTCTTC.

The V call is TRBV19, the J call TRBJ1-1; 9 bases align to TRBD1. Germline trimming cut 5 bases from V and 1 base from J; bases unmatched to any gene: 5. Germline V lookup: CDR1 LNHDA, CDR2 SQIVND (reference sequence). CDR3 length: 15 residues. Written as DNA, the CDR3 is TGTGCCAGTAGTCCTGGGACAGGGACGAACACTGAAGCTTTCTTT. Amino acid sequence: CASSPGTGTNTEAFF.

The chain's CDR3 is CASGLVPRGYGYTF. CDR3 in DNA: TGTGCTAGTGGTTTGGTCCCTCGGGGCTATGGCTACACCTTC. The chain carries TRBV12-5 and TRBJ1-2, with D unresolved. Trimming shortened V by 0 bases and J by 4 bases, and 9 bases separated the two germline ends. Germline CDR1 is LGHNT and CDR2 is FRNRAP. This CDR3 contains 14 residues.

The J gene is TRBJ2-1, the V gene TRBV14, with D perhaps given as TRBD1 or TRBD2 (5 bases each). Germline CDR1 SGHDN, CDR2 FVKESK. V lost 4 bases and J lost 8, with 24 bases in between. The CDR3 spans 17 residues. The CDR3 DNA sequence: TGTGCCAGCAGCCCAAGGGAGAGGGGAACTCTTTCCGATGAGCAGTTCTTC. This encodes CASSPRERGTLSDEQFF.

V usage is TRBV10-3 and J usage is TRBJ1-1; tentative D call: TRBD1 (5 bases). The CDR3 totals 15 residues. V dropped 2 bases and J dropped 0 bases, with 10 bases sitting between them. CDR1 and CDR2 from the germline V gene are ENHRY and SYGVKD. The CDR3 DNA follows: TGTGCCATCAGTGAGACCAGGGCCATGAACACTGAAGCTTTCTTT. The encoded protein is CAISETRAMNTEAFF.